The sequence of this TCR beta chain was determined in a study of blood T cell repertoires in COVID-19 (TCRdb year 2020). For the wider study: Samples from collaborators originated in the United States, Italy and Spain and spanned both the acute and convalescent phases of COVID-19. The prospective study material was composed of cDNA or gDNA derived from T cells, B-cell-depleted T cells, or PBMCs. Deeply sampled blood TCRbeta repertoires from subjects exposed to, actively infected with, or recovered from COVID-19 were included in the dataset. The repertoires were made available in a free public database intended to serve as a resource for research on the immune response to SARS-CoV-2. Samples were obtained from the ongoing ImmuneRACE study (first 160 participants) and from 1,200 or so subjects provided by 6 global collaborators. Nearly every sample came with metadata listing a de-identified subject ID, COVID-19 status, age in years and sex. HLA class I and class II types, where available, came from metadata supplied by the sample provider rather than from assay-based typing.

This clone was recorded only once. The clone's antigen remains unknown. There are no base qualities to consult, and no much larger clone falls within one base. V loses 3 bases of germline sequence and J loses 2 bases, and the interval between the two ends is 8 bases. From cysteine to phenylalanine, the CDR3 is 13 amino acids long. The kept DNA is CDR3 alone, 39 bases in frame from the first base. CDR1 and CDR2, looked up from the germline V gene, are MRHNA and SNTAGT. Here is what the overall study found, with its caveats: The quantity of clinical and demographic metadata differed by source and by participant and was supplied without curation.

TCRbeta CDR3 regions were amplified from genomic DNA by means of the immunoSEQ Assay, a bias-controlled multiplex PCR. The authors' analysis ran thus. The number of nucleated cells in each sample was estimated from the amplification of reference gene primers within the assay. To quantify the absolute abundance of each unique TCRbeta CDR3 rearrangement, sequence reads were collapsed and filtered. Productive Simpson clonality was computed per sample as the square root of Simpson's diversity index over productive rearrangements. TCRdb took over this immuneACCESS table, retaining in-frame rearrangements with V and J assigned. Such tables are incomplete; in checked studies, under half of the missing clones stem from an unresolved V gene, and the remainder is unexplained. The V and J calls and clone size are taken from that table; D and trimming were inferred from the DNA. The sample has about 110,000 clones on record, about three quarters of them singletons. The leading ten clones occupy 4% to 4.5% of the sample.

The collaborating institutions used their own protocols to collect whole blood in K2EDTA tubes. For TCRbeta analysis, collaborators shipped samples as frozen whole blood, isolated PBMCs, or DNA extracted from either of those sample types. The sequenced sample consisted of peripheral blood. Recombination joined TRBV6-4 with TRBJ2-7; no D gene call is confident. This receptor was taken from a man between 65 and 79 years old with acute or convalescent COVID-19. In nucleotide form, the sequence is TGTGCCAGCAGTGATGGCAGGCCCTACGAGCAGTACTTC. Protein translation: CASSDGRPYEQYF.